These 26 T cell receptor beta chains came from one sample sequenced in a study of technical replicates of blood from a handful of donors. Assay: immunoSEQ multiplex PCR; the TCRdb copy retains only in-frame clones and omits some. Here the sample spans 50,000 or so clones, approximately 90% being singletons. The sequencing input was PBMCs. The source of these receptors is a human donor in good health. Some clones in this sample may be carry-over from other donors' samples.

This chain links TRBV6-1 with TRBJ1-2, with 8 bases lining up with TRBD1. This CDR3 is built from 14 residues. The trim removed 7 bases at V and 2 bases at J, leaving 6 bases unmatched. Germline V lookup: CDR1 MNHNS, CDR2 SASEGT. The CDR3, as DNA: TGTGCCAGCATCCCCGGGACAGGCAACTATGGCTACACCTTC. Translated: CASIPGTGNYGYTF.

V and J are TRBV4-2 and TRBJ2-7, with 7 bases that match TRBD2. The CDR3 length is 15 residues. Germline CDR1 LGHNA, CDR2 YNFKEQ. J lost 2 bases, V lost 1 base, and 5 bases had no gene match. CDR3 residues: CASSQASSGTYEQYF. CDR3 coding DNA: TGTGCCAGCAGCCAAGCCTCTAGCGGAACCTACGAGCAGTACTTC.

The rearrangement links TRBV25-1 to TRBJ1-6; possibly TRBD1 for D (5 bases). V lost 6 bases and J lost 1, with 10 bases in between. The germline gives CDR1 MGHDK, CDR2 SYGVNS. CDR3 length: 15 residues. The CDR3 DNA is TGTGCCAGCAGACGGGGGGGGTCCTATAATTCACCCCTCCACTTT. It is translated as CASRRGGSYNSPLHF.

The gene calls are TRBV7-8 and TRBJ1-2; D is unclear. V was cut by 1 base and J by 4 bases, with 10 bases left in between. Germline CDR1 and CDR2: SGHVS and FQNEAQ. The CDR3 extends over 14 amino acids. CDR3 sequence: CASSLGEKIYGYTF. As DNA, the CDR3 is TGTGCCAGCAGCTTAGGGGAGAAGATCTATGGCTACACCTTC. Drawing the rest from reference TRBV7-8 and TRBJ1-2, the complete variable domain is GAGVSQSPRYKVAKRGQDVALRCDPISGHVSLFWYQQALGQGPEFLTYFQNEAQLDKSGLPSDRFFAERPEGSVSTLKIQRTQQEDSAVYLCASSLGEKIYGYTFGSGTRLTVV.

V is TRBV7-9 and J is TRBJ1-5; D remains unclear. The CDR3 has 12 amino acids. V dropped 2 bases and J dropped 9 bases, with 8 bases sitting between them. The germline V gene has CDR1 SEHNR and CDR2 FQNEAQ (reference sequence). The CDR3 region is CASSLSGGPQHF. CDR3 sequence (DNA): TGTGCCAGCAGCTTAAGTGGAGGGCCCCAGCATTTT.

The rearrangement links TRBV6-1 to TRBJ1-4; D uncertain. V was cut by 0 bases and J by 6 bases, with 8 bases left in between. The CDR3 is 14 residues long. Germline V gene sequence: CDR1 MNHNS, CDR2 SASEGT. The CDR3 sequence is CASSEALPYEKLFF. The CDR3 nucleotides are TGTGCCAGCAGTGAAGCGCTACCCTATGAAAAACTGTTTTTT.

The chain links TRBV11-3 to TRBJ2-2; D unclear. This CDR3 contains 14 residues. CDR1 SGHNT and CDR2 YENEEA come from the germline V gene. V was cut by 0 bases and J by 5 bases, with 7 bases left in between. The CDR3, as DNA: TGTGCCAGCAGCTTAGATCAGGAAACCGGGGAGCTGTTTTTT. This gives the protein CASSLDQETGELFF.

The rearrangement joins TRBV6-5 to TRBJ1-6; D gene uncertain. V lost 5 bases and J 10 bases, leaving 9 bases between the germline ends. The CDR3 has 12 amino acids. CDR1 MNHEY and CDR2 SVGAGI come from the germline V gene. CDR3 loop: CASSTTRSPLHF. In DNA, the CDR3 is TGTGCCAGCAGTACGACAAGATCACCCCTCCACTTT.

The chain recombines TRBV4-1 with TRBJ1-2; D is unclear. The CDR3 has 13 residues. Deletions cut 1 base from V and 4 bases from J, with 7 bases between. The germline V gene encodes CDR1 MGHRA and CDR2 YSYEKL. The CDR3 DNA sequence: TGCGCCAGCAGCCAAGGGACTACCTATGGCTACACCTTC. This encodes CASSQGTTYGYTF.

The chain joins TRBV7-9 to TRBJ2-7; TRBD2 is a possible D gene (6 bases). V lost 7 bases and J 1 base, leaving 14 bases between the germline ends. CDR1 is SEHNR, CDR2 FQNEAQ, per germline (reference sequence). The CDR3 extends over 14 amino acids. CDR3 DNA: TGTGCCAGCACCGCCGGGGGTATTTCCTACGAGCAGTACTTC. Protein sequence: CASTAGGISYEQYF.

V is TRBV6-4 and J is TRBJ2-2; 8 bases align to TRBD2. The germline CDR1 and CDR2 sequences are MRHNA and SNTAGT. This CDR3 is 15 amino acids long. V shed 2 bases, J shed 6 bases, and the junction held 5 bases outside the gene matches. Here the CDR3 reads CASSDTSGSAGELFF. Here the CDR3 DNA reads TGTGCCAGCAGTGACACTAGCGGCAGCGCCGGGGAGCTGTTTTTT.

In regard to this clone: This same CDR3 is encoded by further DNA sequences in the sample. The chain couples TRBV5-1 to TRBJ2-2, with 7 nucleotides matching TRBD2. Germline CDR1 and CDR2: SGHRS and YFSETQ. This CDR3 has 17 amino acids. The junction had 7 bases not matched to a gene; V was cut back by 1 base and J by 1 base. CDR3 in amino acids: CASSLKKTGGNTGELFF. In DNA form, the CDR3 reads TGCGCCAGCAGCTTGAAGAAGACGGGGGGGAACACCGGGGAGCTGTTTTTT.

This clone has a single count. V is TRBV7-2 and J is TRBJ2-5, with TRBD2 identical over 7 bases. Germline values: CDR1 SGHTA, CDR2 FQGNSA. Trimming removed 4 bases from V and 7 bases from J; junction bases left unmatched: 9. This CDR3 is 14 amino acids long. In DNA, the CDR3 is TGTGCCAGCAGCTGGGGGGGTCAAGGTGGGACCCAGTACTTC. It codes for CASSWGGQGGTQYF.

This sequence joins TRBV2 and TRBJ2-1, with TRBD1 identical over 9 bases. Germline trimming cut 6 bases from V and 8 bases from J; bases unmatched to any gene: 14. There are 16 residues in the CDR3. Germline CDR1 and CDR2: SNHLY and FYNNEI. CDR3 nucleotide sequence: TGTGCCAGCAGGGGAATGACCCGGGACAGGGTTGATGAGCAGTTCTTC. Its translation: CASRGMTRDRVDEQFF.

This clone appeared a single time. The chain uses TRBV7-8 and TRBJ2-3; TRBD2 might be the D (7 bases). Trimming took off 4 bases at V and 0 bases at J, with 17 bases between the two ends. This CDR3 has 17 amino acids. The germline V gene has CDR1 SGHVS and CDR2 FQNEAQ. Written as DNA, the CDR3 is TGTGCCAGCAGCTCCTTAGGCGGGGGCCGTAGCACAGATACGCAGTATTTT. Its translation is CASSSLGGGRSTDTQYF.

This chain uses TRBV6-6 with TRBJ2-7, with TRBD1 matching over 9 bases. Trimming cost V 5 bases and J 4 bases; bases outside gene matches: 6. CDR3 length: 14 amino acids. Per germline, CDR1 MNHNY and CDR2 SVGAGI (reference sequence). The CDR3 reads CASSTGQGLYEQYF. In DNA form, the CDR3 reads TGTGCCAGCAGTACGGGACAGGGCTTATACGAGCAGTACTTC.

This chain links TRBV19 with TRBJ1-2; TRBD1 aligns across 10 bases. Per germline, CDR1 LNHDA and CDR2 SQIVND (reference sequence). The CDR3 length is 16 residues. The V gene end was trimmed by 3 bases and the J gene end by 0 bases; junction bases not matched to a gene: 4. The CDR3 sequence: CASSMTGTGANYGYTF. The CDR3 coding sequence is TGTGCCAGTAGTATGACCGGGACAGGGGCTAACTATGGCTACACCTTC.

This clone was seen only once. The CDR3, as DNA: TGTGCCAGCAGCGTAGGCGAGGGAGCGAGGGGCTACACCTTC. Its translation is CASSVGEGARGYTF. This chain links TRBV9 with TRBJ1-2, with unresolved D. The V end was cut by 0 bases, the J end by 8 bases, with 14 bases between. Germline V gene data show CDR1 as SGDLS and CDR2 as YYNGEE. The CDR3 totals 14 residues.

The genes are TRBV6-1 and TRBJ2-2; TRBD1 aligns across 8 bases. With V trimmed by 8 bases and J by 8 bases, 10 bases remained unmatched. The CDR3 is 14 residues long. Germline loops: CDR1 MNHNS, CDR2 SASEGT. The CDR3 is CASYNGQGWGELFF. The CDR3 region has the DNA TGTGCCAGCTATAACGGACAGGGCTGGGGGGAGCTGTTTTTT.

The V gene is TRBV19, the J gene TRBJ1-5; D perhaps matches TRBD1 (6 bases). Deletions cut 6 bases from V and 3 bases from J, with 15 bases between. The CDR3 consists of 15 residues. From germline, CDR1 is LNHDA and CDR2 SQIVND (reference sequence). CDR3 region: CASSPRGGDNQPQHF. CDR3 coding DNA: TGTGCCAGTAGCCCTCGAGGGGGGGACAATCAGCCCCAGCATTTT.

CDR3 sequence: CASTPGKDYGYTF. In DNA form, the CDR3 reads TGTGCCAGCACCCCAGGGAAGGACTATGGCTACACCTTC. The chain employs TRBV2 and TRBJ1-2, with TRBD1 as a possible D gene (5 bases). The CDR3 is 13 residues long. Germline CDR1 is SNHLY and CDR2 is FYNNEI. V was pared by 7 bases and J by 3 bases, with 12 bases between. Full variable domain (outside the CDR3, taken from reference TRBV2 and TRBJ1-2): EPEVTQTPSHQVTQMGQEVILRCVPISNHLYFYWYRQILGQKVEFLVSFYNNEISEKSEIFDDQFSVERPDGSNFTLKIRSTKLEDSAMYFCASTPGKDYGYTFGSGTRLTVV.

The J gene is TRBJ1-5, the V gene TRBV9; D gene uncertain. Trimming took 0 bases from V and 6 from J, leaving 7 bases between them. Germline lookup yields CDR1 SGDLS and CDR2 YYNGEE. This CDR3 spans 13 amino acids. The CDR3 DNA follows: TGTGCCAGCAGCGTAGAGGCGGGTCAGCCCCAGCATTTT. Its protein product is CASSVEAGQPQHF.

The rearrangement links TRBV1 to TRBJ2-1; the table's D gene call, TRBD1, was not cross checked with the DNA. TRBV1 is a recognized pseudogene. The length of the CDR3 is 14 residues. In DNA form, the CDR3 reads TGCACCAGCAGCCCCCCGAGGCTGGACAGGGAGCAGTTCTTC. This codes for CTSSPPRLDREQFF.

The sample holds one count of this clone. J is TRBJ1-4 and V is TRBV5-1; maybe TRBD1 (6 bases). In germline, CDR1 is SGHRS, CDR2 YFSETQ. Trimming took off 0 bases at V and 6 bases at J, with 12 bases between the two ends. The CDR3 has 15 amino acids. Here the CDR3 reads CASSLVGRGDEKLFF. As DNA, the CDR3 is TGCGCCAGCAGCTTGGTAGGCAGGGGCGATGAAAAACTGTTTTTT.

The CDR3 reads CASSQATGFQQYF. DNA for the CDR3: TGCGCCAGCAGCCAGGCCACAGGGTTCCAGCAGTACTTC. The genes are TRBV4-1 and TRBJ2-7; maybe TRBD1 (6 bases). The V gene lost 3 bases and the J gene lost 8 bases, with 14 bases spanning the gap. The CDR3 contains 13 residues. The V gene's germline CDR1 is MGHRA and CDR2 YSYEKL.

DNA for the CDR3: TGTGCCAGCAGTTACGGGGTGGGGACACCTTACAATGAGCAGTTCTTC. It encodes CASSYGVGTPYNEQFF. The chain carries TRBV6-5 and TRBJ2-1; possibly TRBD1 for D (6 bases). The CDR3 loop spans 16 amino acids. The germline CDR1 and CDR2 sequences are MNHEY and SVGAGI. With 2 bases removed from V and 4 bases from J, the gap between germline ends came to 15 bases.